This record concerns one T cell receptor (beta chain) sequence. Its antigen is unknown. Treatment specified: oral pan-JAK inhibitor, 5-10 mg twice daily. This sample was included in a study of CD8+ T cells in alopecia areata. Investigators isolated RNA and reverse transcribed it into cDNA to act as the sequencing template. Sequencing used immunoSEQ multiplex PCR; TCRdb keeps in-frame clones, though not all of them. This table has approximately 200,000 clones, 45% to 65% appearing once. Per germline, CDR1 SGHAT and CDR2 FQDESV (reference sequence). Trimming took 4 bases from V and 1 from J, leaving 10 bases between them. The CDR3 is 14 amino acids. Study-level findings and limits: Lesional scalp displayed greater clonality than normal scalp, most notably in alopecia totalis/universalis.

This receptor was identified in a human donor with alopecia areata. This sequence joins TRBV11-1 and TRBJ2-5, with unresolved D. The starting material was CD4+ T cells sorted from blood, obtained at week 4, from a patient treated with tofacitinib. The CDR3 bases are TGTGCCAGCAGCTCCCTAGTAACCCAAGAGACCCAGTACTTC. Translating gives CASSSLVTQETQYF.